A selection of T cell receptor beta chains follows, all from one sample in a study of cytomegalovirus exposure and HLA in healthy donors. Profiled with immunoSEQ multiplex PCR; TCRdb holds only in-frame clones, not every one. The data hold 70,000 to 95,000 clones, with 81% observed a single time. Sequenced sample: PBMCs. The receptors stem from a woman in her 30s in good health and CMV-seronegative. Each CDR3 is given with its conserved first and last residue. Each record gives: D gene, clone size, J gene, V gene, CDR3 DNA, CDR3 protein. The D gene is left open where the match is weak. Size is omitted from some rows. Given values are once, few, many or a class for expanded clones.

>TRBD1|NA|TRBJ1-2|TRBV7-9
TGTTCCAGCAGCTCGTACAGGGGGCGCGCGGGGGGCTACACCTTC
CSSSSYRGRAGGYTF
>TRBD1|NA|TRBJ1-2|TRBV27
TGTGCCAGCAGTTCAAGCATACAGGGGGCGGGAAGGGCTAACTATGGCTACACCTTC
CASSSSIQGAGRANYGYTF
>NA|NA|TRBJ1-1|TRBV9
TGTGCCAGCAGCACAGATGGGGGGGGGTTCTTGAGGTCTGGAGCTTTCTTT
CASSTDGGGFLRSGAFF
>NA|NA|TRBJ2-3|TRBV28
TGTGCCAGCAGTGTGGACATCGCCACAGATACGCAGTATTTT
CASSVDIATDTQYF
>NA|NA|TRBJ2-7|TRBV6-1
TGTGCCAGCAGTTTGACAGCCTACGAGCAGTACTTC
CASSLTAYEQYF
>TRBD1|NA|TRBJ1-2|TRBV6-5
TGTGCCAGCAGCCCCGGGACAGCTAGTCACTATGGCTACACCTTC
CASSPGTASHYGYTF
>NA|NA|TRBJ2-3|TRBV27
TGTGCCAGCAGACCTCGGGCCGGGACACCGAGCACAGATACGCAGTATTTT
CASRPRAGTPSTDTQYF
>TRBD2|NA|TRBJ2-1|TRBV5-1
TGCGCCAGCAGCCTTGGACTAGCGGGACTCTACAATGAGCAGTTCTTC
CASSLGLAGLYNEQFF
>TRBD1|NA|TRBJ2-5|TRBV30
TGTGCCGAATCTGACAGGGGGGAGACCCAGTACTTC
CAESDRGETQYF
>NA|NA|TRBJ2-1|TRBV28
TGTGCCAGCAGATCAGCCGGAGACAGCATGAAGTTCTTC
CASRSAGDSMKFF
>NA|few|TRBJ2-7|TRBV5-1
TGCGCCAGCAGCTTTGAGCCCCCCTCCTACTACGAGCAGTACTTC
CASSFEPPSYYEQYF
>NA|NA|TRBJ1-5|TRBV19
TGTGCCAGTAGTATAGAGGGGGGATACAATCAGCCCCAGCATTTT
CASSIEGGYNQPQHF
>NA|NA|TRBJ2-1|TRBV21-1
TGTGCCAGCAGCCTCCGACGGGGGTTTGAGCAGTTCTTC
CASSLRRGFEQFF